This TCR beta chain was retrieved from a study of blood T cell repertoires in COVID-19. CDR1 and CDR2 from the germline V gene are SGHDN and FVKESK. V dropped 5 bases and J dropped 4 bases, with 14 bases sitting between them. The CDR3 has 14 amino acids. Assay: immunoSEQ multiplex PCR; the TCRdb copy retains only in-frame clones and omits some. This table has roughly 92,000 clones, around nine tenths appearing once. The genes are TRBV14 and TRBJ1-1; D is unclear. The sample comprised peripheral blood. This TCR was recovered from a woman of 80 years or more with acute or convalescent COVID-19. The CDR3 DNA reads TGTGCCAGCAGCTTGACATCTTCGAGCACTGAAGCTTTCTTT. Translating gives CASSLTSSSTEAFF.